Each of the 21 T cell receptor beta chains below was sequenced from the same sample in a study of spatial heterogeneity in lung cancer. TCRdb fed the 5' RACE reads into MiXCR, producing one record per CDR3 protein. The repertoire holds several thousand distinct CDR3 sequences, 2.5% to 3% seen once, with less than 30% in the top ten. Time point denoted: sample taken at primary tumor resection. The material sequenced was normal lung tissue next to the tumor, taken at surgery. These receptors originate from a male donor with early-stage non-small cell lung cancer.

In this sample, this clonotype turned up many times. The chain uses TRBV3-1 and TRBJ2-7; D remains ambiguous. The CDR3 loop spans 15 amino acids. V was trimmed by 0 bases and J by 4 bases, leaving 13 bases between them. The germline CDR1 and CDR2 sequences are LGHDT and YNNKEL (reference sequence). CDR3 in amino acids: CASSQDQGGRYEQYV. CDR3 in DNA: TGTGCCAGCAGCCAAGATCAAGGTGGGCGGTACGAGCAGTACGTC.

This clonotype was counted at least ten times. The CDR3 nucleotides read TGTGCCAGCAGCTTAAATCGGGGACAGCAAGAGACCCAGTACTTC. Its translation: CASSLNRGQQETQYF. The chain employs TRBV11-2 and TRBJ2-5; 7 bases agree with TRBD1. Germline CDR1 and CDR2: SGHAT and FQNNGV. V lost 2 bases to trimming and J lost 2 bases; unmatched junction nucleotides: 5. This CDR3 is built from 15 residues.

This clonotype was seen many times. This chain connects TRBV7-2 to TRBJ2-5; 13 bases fit TRBD2. After removal of 1 base from V and 6 bases from J, the junction contained 2 bases not matched to a gene. Per the germline V gene, CDR1 is SGHTA and CDR2 is FQGNSA. The CDR3 contains 15 residues. The CDR3 reads CASSLGTSGSQTQYF. In DNA form, the CDR3 reads TGTGCCAGCAGCTTAGGGACTAGCGGGAGTCAGACCCAGTACTTC.

This clonotype has a count of ten or more. J is TRBJ2-1 and V is TRBV30, with 7 bases identical to TRBD1. CDR3 length: 14 residues. CDR1 is GTSNPN, CDR2 SVGIG, per germline (reference sequence). V shed 8 bases and J 3 bases; nucleotides not matched to a gene: 10. The CDR3 coding sequence is TGTGCCGGCGTTCGAGGGGGCAGCTACAATGAGCAGTTCTTC. It is translated as CAGVRGGSYNEQFF.

Ten or more counts support this clonotype. The CDR3 nucleotides are TGTGCCAGCAGCTTTTACGGGAGACATGAGCAGTTCTTC. It translates to CASSFYGRHEQFF. The chain has TRBV7-9 and TRBJ2-1; a possible D gene is TRBD2 (6 bases). Germline V gene data show CDR1 as SEHNR and CDR2 as FQNEAQ (reference sequence). CDR3 length equals 13 residues. Trimming took 3 bases from V and 8 from J, leaving 11 bases between them.

This clonotype appeared many times. V is TRBV2 and J is TRBJ2-1; D gene ambiguous. The CDR3 runs 11 residues. The V gene lost 4 bases and the J gene lost 6 bases, with 4 bases spanning the gap. The V gene's germline CDR1 is SNHLY and CDR2 FYNNEI. The CDR3 loop is CASSVINEQFF. The DNA of the CDR3 is TGTGCCAGCAGTGTCATCAATGAGCAGTTCTTC.

This clonotype was observed many times. The chain joins TRBV7-2 to TRBJ2-7; D may be TRBD1 (6 bases). CDR3 size: 13 residues. The V gene lost 4 bases and the J gene lost 2 bases, with 9 bases spanning the gap. CDR1 and CDR2 from the germline V gene are SGHTA and FQGNSA. CDR3: CASSSDRTYEQYF. The DNA of the CDR3 is TGTGCCAGCAGCTCGGACAGAACCTACGAGCAGTACTTC.

By share, this clonotype ranks as medium-sized. The rearrangement links TRBV12-3 or TRBV12-4 to TRBJ2-5; no firm D call. Trimming stripped 2 bases from V and 1 base from J, with 5 bases between. This CDR3 comprises 13 residues. CDR3 region: CASSLITQETQYF. In DNA, the CDR3 is TGTGCCAGCAGTTTAATAACCCAAGAGACCCAGTACTTC.

This clonotype is medium-sized by share. This chain joins TRBV6-6 and TRBJ1-4; a weak D match, TRBD1 (6 bases). V dropped 6 bases and J dropped 6 bases, with 14 bases sitting between them. Germline V gene sequence: CDR1 MNHNY, CDR2 SVGAGI (reference sequence). The CDR3 is 14 amino acids. The CDR3 spells CASRPWGGYEKLFF. The DNA of the CDR3 is TGTGCCAGCAGGCCTTGGGGGGGCTATGAAAAACTGTTTTTT.

The table lists this clonotype with many counts. The CDR3 bases are TGTGCCAGCAGCTCGAGGACAGGGGAGAACACCGGGGAGCTGTTTTTT. Its protein product is CASSSRTGENTGELFF. This chain uses TRBV7-3 with TRBJ2-2, with 9 bases fitting TRBD1. Losses at the gene ends were 4 bases for V and 1 base for J; bases not matched to a gene: 4. The CDR3 consists of 16 residues. The V gene's germline CDR1 is SGHTA and CDR2 FQGTGA.

This clonotype is medium-sized (0.01 to 0.1%) in the sample. DNA of the CDR3: TGTGCCAGCAGCTTAGGTCAGCGAGAGACCCAGTACTTC. Residues: CASSLGQRETQYF. The chain is built from TRBV11-2 and TRBJ2-5; D is unresolved. The CDR3 has 13 amino acids. Looked up from germline, CDR1 is SGHAT and CDR2 is FQNNGV. V lost 1 base and J lost 4, with 7 bases in between. The variable domain in full, with the rest retrieved from reference TRBV11-2 and TRBJ2-5, is EAGVAQSPRYKIIEKRQSVAFWCNPISGHATLYWYQQILGQGPKLLIQFQNNGVVDDSQLPKDRFSAERLKGVDSTLKIQPAKLEDSAVYLCASSLGQRETQYFGPGTRLLVL.

This clonotype was detected many times. J is TRBJ1-2 and V is TRBV5-1; a possible D gene is TRBD1 (6 bases). V gave up 5 bases and J gave up 7 bases, with 18 bases separating them. The CDR3 is 14 amino acids. Germline values: CDR1 SGHRS, CDR2 YFSETQ. CDR3 bases: TGCGCCAGCAGTCTGGAACGCAGGGGACTTGGCTACACCTTC. It is translated as CASSLERRGLGYTF.

This clonotype has at least ten counts. The chain joins TRBV6-5 to TRBJ2-5; 8 bases fit TRBD2. Germline CDR1 reads MNHEY; CDR2 reads SVGAGI. The CDR3 totals 14 residues. With 7 bases clipped from V and 5 bases from J, the junction kept 9 bases outside the gene matches. CDR3 sequence (DNA): TGTGCCAGCACCGCCATGCGGGGGGTGGAGACCCAGTACTTC. Its translation: CASTAMRGVETQYF.

The chain is built from TRBV12-3 or TRBV12-4 and TRBJ1-6; D is unresolved. V was pared by 1 base and J by 5 bases, with 6 bases between. The CDR3 runs 14 residues. CDR3 nucleotides: TGTGCCAGCAGTTTAGAACAGAATAATTCACCCCTCCACTTT. This gives the protein CASSLEQNNSPLHF.

Sample share makes this clonotype medium-sized (0.01 to 0.1%). V gene TRBV12-5 combines with J gene TRBJ1-5, with a tentative D call TRBD1 (5 bases). The ends were cut back, 2 bases at V and 4 bases at J, with 24 bases in the middle. This CDR3 has 19 residues. Germline loops: CDR1 LGHNT, CDR2 FRNRAP. The DNA of the CDR3 is TGTGCTAGTGGTTTGATACGGGACGGTCAAACGCAGAGTAATCAGCCCCAGCATTTT. This translates into CASGLIRDGQTQSNQPQHF.

There are many counts of this clonotype. In DNA form, the CDR3 reads TGTGCCAGCAGCTTAGCCTACACAGATACGCAGTATTTT. It codes for CASSLAYTDTQYF. The chain combines TRBV7-2 with TRBJ2-3; unclear D gene. Per the germline V gene, CDR1 is SGHTA and CDR2 is FQGNSA. This CDR3 has 13 amino acids. V gave up 0 bases and J gave up 2 bases, with 3 bases separating them.

This clonotype has a count of ten or more. The chain joins TRBV2 to TRBJ2-5; 10 bases map to TRBD2. This CDR3 has 15 residues. V lost 6 bases and J lost 2; bases outside the gene matches: 6. Germline V gene lookup returns CDR1 SNHLY and CDR2 FYNNEI. This chain's CDR3 is CASRDGLADQETQYF. The CDR3 nucleotides read TGTGCCAGCAGGGACGGACTAGCGGATCAAGAGACCCAGTACTTC.

This clonotype is labeled medium-sized. CDR3 sequence (DNA): TGCAGTGCTAGACACCCCAACGAGCAGGCCTACAATGAGCAGTTCTTC. Residues: CSARHPNEQAYNEQFF. The chain joins TRBV20-1 to TRBJ2-1; D call uncertain. CDR3 length: 16 residues. V gave up 2 bases and J gave up 2 bases, with 16 bases separating them. CDR1 and CDR2 (germline): DFQATT, SNEGSKA (reference sequence).

The chain couples TRBV30 to TRBJ2-2; D possibly corresponds to TRBD2 (5 bases). Germline V gene sequence: CDR1 GTSNPN, CDR2 SVGIG (reference sequence). Trimming cost V 5 bases and J 0 bases, with 10 bases left between them. The CDR3 is 14 amino acids. The CDR3 DNA is TGTGCCTGGGGCCTGGGAGCGAACACCGGGGAGCTGTTTTTT. It specifies CAWGLGANTGELFF.

In its sample, this clonotype ranks as medium-sized. The V and J genes are TRBV6-5 and TRBJ1-1; weak D call: TRBD1 (6 bases). The CDR3 consists of 14 residues. CDR1 MNHEY and CDR2 SVGAGI come from the germline V gene. The ends were cut back, 7 bases at V and 1 base at J, with 13 bases in the middle. DNA of the CDR3: TGTGCCAGCACCTCGGGACAAAAGAACACTGAAGCTTTCTTT. Amino acid sequence: CASTSGQKNTEAFF.

This clonotype has more than one count but fewer than ten. V usage is TRBV7-2 and J usage is TRBJ2-7; D not certain. The CDR3 consists of 12 residues. The V gene lost 2 bases and the J gene lost 6 bases, with 8 bases spanning the gap. Germline assignment: CDR1 SGHTA and CDR2 FQGNSA. The CDR3 DNA is TGTGCCAGCAGCTTAATTCCTTTCGAGCAGTACTTC. Its translation is CASSLIPFEQYF.